These T cell receptor beta chains were read from a single sample in a study of CD8 T cells in ankylosing spondylitis. One entry per CDR3 protein results from TCRdb running MiXCR on the 5' RACE reads. The table lists roughly 230,000 distinct CDR3 sequences, 15% to 20% of them singletons. The source material was blood, either unsorted or a sorted T cell fraction (not recorded which). These receptors came from a male donor with ankylosing spondylitis or in good health (not recorded which). The CDR3 runs from the conserved cysteine through the conserved F or W. The D gene is left open where the match is weak. Not all rows give a size; the values are once, few, many and, for expanded clones, a class.

d_gene	abundance	v_gene	j_gene	CDR3aa	CDR3nt
.	few	TRBV7-3	TRBJ2-2	CASSSITGGELFF	TGTGCCAGCAGCTCTATAACGGGCGGGGAGCTGTTTTTT
.	.	TRBV2	TRBJ2-1	CASNPWRGLYNEQFF	TGTGCCAGCAACCCCTGGCGGGGGCTATACAATGAGCAGTTCTTC
TRBD2	.	TRBV29-1	TRBJ2-3	CSVQPGLASDTQYF	TGCAGCGTCCAACCGGGACTAGCGTCGGATACGCAGTATTTT
.	.	TRBV18	TRBJ2-1	CASSPKTPSSYNEQFF	TGTGCCAGCTCACCGAAGACACCAAGCTCCTACAATGAGCAGTTCTTC
.	once	TRBV29-1	TRBJ1-2	CSVAHTGYSYTF	TGCAGCGTTGCCCATACAGGCTATAGCTACACCTTC
.	few	TRBV29-1	TRBJ2-3	CSVRAHTDTQYF	TGCAGCGTTCGGGCCCACACAGATACGCAGTATTTT
TRBD1	few	TRBV7-9	TRBJ1-4	CASSSTGTNEKLFF	TGTGCCAGCAGCTCGACAGGGACAAATGAAAAACTGTTTTTT
.	.	TRBV15	TRBJ2-1	CATSREIRGDNNEQFF	TGTGCCACCAGCAGAGAGATAAGGGGGGATAACAATGAGCAGTTCTTC
.	.	TRBV4-1	TRBJ2-1	CASSQEAPWTSPDEQFF	TGCGCCAGCAGCCAAGAGGCCCCGTGGACCTCTCCCGATGAGCAGTTCTTC
.	few	TRBV25-1	TRBJ2-5	CASSESWGVEETQYF	TGTGCCAGCAGTGAATCTTGGGGGGTGGAAGAGACCCAGTACTTC
.	.	TRBV6-1	TRBJ2-7	CAAQGQGLGEQYF	TGTGCCGCGCAGGGGCAGGGTCTTGGCGAGCAGTACTTC
.	.	TRBV12-3/TRBV12-4	TRBJ2-5	CASSRPQETQYF	TGTGCCAGCAGCCGACCGCAAGAGACCCAGTACTTC
.	few	TRBV12-3/TRBV12-4	TRBJ2-3	CASSLVPGSDTQYF	TGTGCCAGCAGTTTAGTTCCGGGGTCAGATACGCAGTATTTT
.	once	TRBV29-1	TRBJ1-3	CSVEWGTGNTIYF	TGCAGCGTTGAGTGGGGGACTGGAAACACCATATATTTT
TRBD2	few	TRBV5-1	TRBJ2-7	CASSGAGAYEQYF	TGCGCCAGCAGTGGGGCGGGGGCCTACGAGCAGTACTTC
TRBD2	many	TRBV28	TRBJ2-1	CASSPPGTSGFEQFF	TGTGCCAGCAGTCCTCCCGGGACTAGCGGATTTGAGCAGTTCTTC
TRBD1	.	TRBV5-1	TRBJ2-3	CASSPTDRAFTDTQYF	TGCGCCAGCAGCCCAACGGACAGGGCTTTCACAGATACGCAGTATTTT
.	few	TRBV6-1	TRBJ2-7	CASTKDAWTLSYEQYF	TGTGCCAGCACCAAGGACGCCTGGACACTCTCCTACGAGCAGTACTTC
.	.	TRBV7-2	TRBJ2-3	CASSRTGDDTQYF	TGTGCCAGCAGCCGGACGGGGGACGATACGCAGTATTTT
TRBD2	.	TRBV6-2/TRBV6-3	TRBJ2-1	CASSYRTSGREHNEQFF	TGTGCCAGCAGTTACCGGACTAGCGGGAGGGAGCACAATGAGCAGTTCTTC
.	few	TRBV28	TRBJ2-3	CATKHPGGTDTQYF	TGTGCCACAAAACACCCGGGGGGCACAGATACGCAGTATTTT
.	few	TRBV20-1	TRBJ2-7	CSARAQSYEQYF	TGCAGTGCTAGAGCCCAATCCTACGAGCAGTACTTC
.	.	TRBV12-3/TRBV12-4	TRBJ2-3	CASSIGVGVTDTQYF	TGTGCCAGCAGCATAGGCGTGGGAGTCACAGATACGCAGTATTTT
.	few	TRBV2	TRBJ2-1	CASSAANEQFF	TGTGCCAGCTCAGCGGCGAATGAGCAGTTCTTC
.	many	TRBV5-1	TRBJ2-2	CASIENTGELFF	TGCGCCAGCATTGAGAACACCGGGGAGCTGTTTTTT
.	.	TRBV12-3/TRBV12-4	TRBJ2-7	CASSSPLVPNYEQYF	TGTGCCAGCAGTTCGCCACTAGTCCCTAACTACGAGCAGTACTTC
TRBD1	.	TRBV11-2	TRBJ2-7	CASSSGQALYEQYF	TGTGCCAGCAGCTCGGGACAGGCCTTGTACGAGCAGTACTTC
.	.	TRBV6-5	TRBJ2-3	CASSYSEGAGDTQYF	TGTGCCAGCAGTTACTCGGAGGGGGCGGGTGATACGCAGTATTTT
.	many	TRBV7-9	TRBJ2-1	CASSGDNEQFF	TGTGCCAGCAGCGGGGACAATGAGCAGTTCTTC
TRBD2	.	TRBV30	TRBJ2-1	CAWSLAGGEFF	TGTGCCTGGAGCCTGGCGGGGGGGGAGTTCTTC
TRBD1	few	TRBV12-3/TRBV12-4	TRBJ2-5	CASRTSGGETQYF	TGTGCCAGCAGAACCTCAGGGGGAGAGACCCAGTACTTC
.	.	TRBV3-1	TRBJ2-5	CASRRVLQETQYF	TGTGCCAGCCGCAGGGTCCTCCAAGAGACCCAGTACTTC
.	few	TRBV29-1	TRBJ2-5	CSVKAPPTETQYF	TGCAGCGTTAAAGCCCCTCCCACCGAGACCCAGTACTTC
.	few	TRBV2	TRBJ2-1	CASSEALWREQFF	TGTGCCAGCAGTGAAGCGCTTTGGCGAGAGCAGTTCTTC
.	.	TRBV11-2	TRBJ1-1	CASSLAMRNTEAFF	TGTGCCAGCAGCTTAGCAATGAGGAACACTGAAGCTTTCTTT
TRBD1	.	TRBV7-9	TRBJ1-2	CASSLETGVGYTF	TGTGCCAGCAGCTTAGAAACAGGGGTTGGCTACACCTTC
.	many	TRBV12-3/TRBV12-4	TRBJ2-1	CASSSQLARNEQFF	TGTGCCAGCAGTTCCCAACTAGCTCGTAATGAGCAGTTCTTC
TRBD1	.	TRBV3-1	TRBJ2-7	CASSQGWDSYEQYF	TGTGCCAGCAGCCAAGGCTGGGACAGCTACGAGCAGTACTTC
.	.	TRBV29-1	TRBJ2-7	CSVLDGRDAAGLYEQYF	TGCAGCGTGTTGGACGGCCGGGACGCGGCGGGACTCTACGAGCAGTACTTC
TRBD2	.	TRBV10-3	TRBJ2-7	CTFSHGLAGGRLIPYEQYF	TGTACCTTCAGTCACGGACTAGCGGGAGGGAGGTTAATACCCTACGAGCAGTACTTC
.	few	TRBV12-3/TRBV12-4	TRBJ2-2	CASSYGGFGELFF	TGTGCCAGCAGTTACGGAGGGTTCGGGGAGCTGTTTTTT
.	.	TRBV4-2	TRBJ2-7	CASSQDSVASYYEQYF	TGTGCCAGCAGCCAAGATTCGGTCGCCAGCTACTACGAGCAGTACTTC
TRBD2	few	TRBV5-6	TRBJ2-3	CASSLAFRTSPDTQYF	TGTGCCAGCAGCTTGGCTTTCAGGACTAGCCCAGATACGCAGTATTTT
.	few	TRBV20-1	TRBJ1-1	CSATERVKNTEAFF	TGCAGTGCTACCGAAAGGGTAAAGAACACTGAAGCTTTCTTT
.	many	TRBV6-1	TRBJ2-2	CASSEIPRFPGELFF	TGTGCCAGCAGTGAAATTCCGCGATTCCCCGGGGAGCTGTTTTTT
TRBD2	many	TRBV29-1	TRBJ2-1	CSVSGGYNEQFF	TGCAGCGTTAGCGGGGGCTACAATGAGCAGTTCTTC
.	.	TRBV14	TRBJ2-3	CASSQESSTVRSTDTQYF	TGTGCCAGCAGCCAAGAGTCGAGCACCGTGAGAAGCACAGATACGCAGTATTTT
.	many	TRBV27	TRBJ2-2	CASSLSPGEAGELFF	TGTGCCAGCAGTTTATCGCCGGGGGAGGCCGGGGAGCTGTTTTTT
.	.	TRBV7-9	TRBJ2-1	CASSLEGGSYNEQFF	TGTGCCAGCAGCTTAGAAGGGGGAAGCTACAATGAGCAGTTCTTC
.	.	TRBV12-3/TRBV12-4	TRBJ2-1	CASTVTLSSYNEQFF	TGTGCCAGCACCGTGACGCTAAGCTCCTACAATGAGCAGTTCTTC
.	few	TRBV7-2	TRBJ2-5	CASSLAMDPYQETQYF	TGTGCCAGCAGCTTAGCAATGGACCCGTACCAAGAGACCCAGTACTTC
.	.	TRBV27	TRBJ2-6	CASSYHTDSGANVLTF	TGTGCCAGCAGTTACCATACAGACTCTGGGGCCAACGTCCTGACTTTC
.	.	TRBV3-1	TRBJ2-1	CASSPEAGALYNEQFF	TGTGCCAGCAGCCCAGAGGCAGGGGCACTTTACAATGAGCAGTTCTTC
.	.	TRBV9	TRBJ2-1	CASSVGGDSYNEQFF	TGTGCCAGCAGCGTGGGGGGTGACTCCTACAATGAGCAGTTCTTC
.	many	TRBV6-5	TRBJ1-2	CASSYSVLRDGKYGYTF	TGTGCCAGCAGTTACTCGGTTTTAAGGGACGGAAAGTATGGCTACACCTTC
TRBD2	many	TRBV5-1	TRBJ2-7	CASSWPRRGAQYEQYF	TGCGCCAGCAGCTGGCCAAGGCGGGGGGCGCAGTACGAGCAGTACTTC
TRBD2	.	TRBV9	TRBJ2-4	CASSRDYNIQYF	TGTGCCAGCAGCAGGGACTACAACATTCAGTACTTC
TRBD2	few	TRBV7-9	TRBJ2-7	CASSLPGTSYEQYF	TGTGCCAGCAGCTTACCCGGGACTAGCTACGAGCAGTACTTC
.	many	TRBV12-3/TRBV12-4	TRBJ1-1	CASTLRVGEAFF	TGTGCCAGCACCCTGAGGGTCGGGGAAGCTTTCTTT